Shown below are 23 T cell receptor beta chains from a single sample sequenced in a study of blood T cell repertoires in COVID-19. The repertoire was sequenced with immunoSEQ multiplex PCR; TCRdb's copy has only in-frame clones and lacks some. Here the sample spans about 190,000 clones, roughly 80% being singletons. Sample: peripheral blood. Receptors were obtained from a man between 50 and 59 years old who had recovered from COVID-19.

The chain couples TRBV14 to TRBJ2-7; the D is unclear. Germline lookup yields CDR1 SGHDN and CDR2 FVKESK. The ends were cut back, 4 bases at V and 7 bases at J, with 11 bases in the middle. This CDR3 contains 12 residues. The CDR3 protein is CASSPIAREQYF. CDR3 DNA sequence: TGTGCCAGCAGCCCCATAGCACGGGAGCAGTACTTC.

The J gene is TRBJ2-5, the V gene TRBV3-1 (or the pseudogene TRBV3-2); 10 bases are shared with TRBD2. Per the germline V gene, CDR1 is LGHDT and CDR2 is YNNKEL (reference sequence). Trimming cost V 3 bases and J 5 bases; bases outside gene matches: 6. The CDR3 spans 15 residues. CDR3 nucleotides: TGTGCCAGCAGCCAGCTAGCGGGAGATTGGGAGACCCAGTACTTC. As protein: CASSQLAGDWETQYF.

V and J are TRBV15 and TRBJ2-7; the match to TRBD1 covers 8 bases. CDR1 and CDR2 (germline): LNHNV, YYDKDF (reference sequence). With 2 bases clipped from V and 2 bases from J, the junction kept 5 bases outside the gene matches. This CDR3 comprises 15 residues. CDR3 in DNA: TGTGCCACCAGCAGATACGGGACAGGTACCTACGAGCAGTACTTC. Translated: CATSRYGTGTYEQYF. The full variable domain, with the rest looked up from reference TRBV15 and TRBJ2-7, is DAMVIQNPRYQVTQFGKPVTLSCSQTLNHNVMYWYQQKSSQAPKLLFHYYDKDFNNEADTPDNFQSRRPNTSFCFLDIRSPGLGDTAMYLCATSRYGTGTYEQYFGPGTRLTVT.

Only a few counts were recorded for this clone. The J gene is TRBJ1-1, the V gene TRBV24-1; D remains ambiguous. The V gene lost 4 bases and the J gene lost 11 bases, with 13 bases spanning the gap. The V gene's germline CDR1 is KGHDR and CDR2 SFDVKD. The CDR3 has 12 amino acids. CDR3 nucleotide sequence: TGTGCCACCAGTGACCCCGGTACTAGGGCTTTCTTT. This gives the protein CATSDPGTRAFF.

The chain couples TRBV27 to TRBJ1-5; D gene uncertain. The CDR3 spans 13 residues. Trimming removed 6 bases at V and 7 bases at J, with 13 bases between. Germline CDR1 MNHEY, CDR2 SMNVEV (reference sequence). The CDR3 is CASSLGRGQPQHF. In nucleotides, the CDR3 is TGTGCCAGCAGCCTTGGGCGGGGACAGCCCCAGCATTTT.

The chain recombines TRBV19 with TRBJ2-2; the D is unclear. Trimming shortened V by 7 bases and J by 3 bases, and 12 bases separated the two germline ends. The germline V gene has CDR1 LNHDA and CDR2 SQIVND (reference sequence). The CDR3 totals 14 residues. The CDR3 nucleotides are TGTGCCAGTACCTATACGGCGGACACCGGGGAGCTGTTTTTT. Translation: CASTYTADTGELFF. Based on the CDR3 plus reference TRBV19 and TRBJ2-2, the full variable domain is DGGITQSPKYLFRKEGQNVTLSCEQNLNHDAMYWYRQDPGQGLRLIYYSQIVNDFQKGDIAEGYSVSREKKESFPLTVTSAQKNPTAFYLCASTYTADTGELFFGEGSRLTVL.

The CDR3 sequence is CASSDEVVTSTDTQYF. CDR3 coding DNA: TGTGCCAGCAGTGATGAAGTGGTAACTAGCACAGATACGCAGTATTTT. This chain connects TRBV2 to TRBJ2-3; D unclear. Germline CDR1 and CDR2: SNHLY and FYNNEI. V shed 3 bases and J shed 0 bases, with 13 bases lying between them. This CDR3 has 16 residues. Drawing the rest from reference TRBV2 and TRBJ2-3, the complete variable domain is EPEVTQTPSHQVTQMGQEVILRCVPISNHLYFYWYRQILGQKVEFLVSFYNNEISEKSEIFDDQFSVERPDGSNFTLKIRSTKLEDSAMYFCASSDEVVTSTDTQYFGPGTRLTVL.

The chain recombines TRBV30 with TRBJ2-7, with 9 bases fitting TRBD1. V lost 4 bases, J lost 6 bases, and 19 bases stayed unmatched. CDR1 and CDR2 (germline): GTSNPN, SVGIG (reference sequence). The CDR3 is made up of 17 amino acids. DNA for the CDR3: TGTGCCTGGAATCGGGCGATTAATTCGGGACAGGGATTCGAGCAGTACTTC. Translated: CAWNRAINSGQGFEQYF.

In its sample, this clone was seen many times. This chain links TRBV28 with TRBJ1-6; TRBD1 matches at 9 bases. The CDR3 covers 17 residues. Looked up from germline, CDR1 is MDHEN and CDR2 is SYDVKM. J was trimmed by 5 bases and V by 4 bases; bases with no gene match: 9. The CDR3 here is CASSSIRTGVNNSPLHF. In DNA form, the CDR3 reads TGTGCCAGCAGTTCCATACGGACAGGGGTGAATAATTCACCCCTCCACTTT.

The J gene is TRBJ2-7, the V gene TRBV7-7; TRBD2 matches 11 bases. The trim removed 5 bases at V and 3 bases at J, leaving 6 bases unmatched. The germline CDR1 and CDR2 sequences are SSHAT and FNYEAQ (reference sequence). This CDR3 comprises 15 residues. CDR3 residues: CASSVTSGSGYEQYF. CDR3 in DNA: TGTGCCAGCAGCGTAACTAGCGGGAGCGGCTACGAGCAGTACTTC.

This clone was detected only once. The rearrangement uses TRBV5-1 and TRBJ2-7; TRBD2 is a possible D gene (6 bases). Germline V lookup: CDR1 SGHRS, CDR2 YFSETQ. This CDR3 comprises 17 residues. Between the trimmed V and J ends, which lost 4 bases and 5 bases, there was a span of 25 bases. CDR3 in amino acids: CASSRRVDSPSLDEQYF. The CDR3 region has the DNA TGCGCCAGCAGCCGGAGGGTCGACTCCCCAAGTTTGGACGAGCAGTACTTC.

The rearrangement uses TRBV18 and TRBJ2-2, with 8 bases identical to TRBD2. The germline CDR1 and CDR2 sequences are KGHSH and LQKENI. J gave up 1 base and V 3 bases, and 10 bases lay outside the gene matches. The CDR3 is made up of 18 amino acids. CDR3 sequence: CASSPRTSGHENTGELFF. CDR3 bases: TGTGCCAGCTCACCCCGAACTAGCGGTCATGAGAACACCGGGGAGCTGTTTTTT.

The CDR3 region has the DNA TGCGCCAGCAGCTTGGACAGGGAGACCCAGTACTTC. This translates into CASSLDRETQYF. The chain has TRBV5-1 and TRBJ2-5, with D tentatively TRBD1 (5 bases). The length of the CDR3 is 12 residues. V was shortened by 0 bases and J by 5 bases, with 5 bases between the two germline ends. Germline V lookup: CDR1 SGHRS, CDR2 YFSETQ.

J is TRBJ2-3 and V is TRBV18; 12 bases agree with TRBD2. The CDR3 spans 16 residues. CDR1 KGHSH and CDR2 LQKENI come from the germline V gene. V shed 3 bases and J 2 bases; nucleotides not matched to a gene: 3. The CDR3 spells CASSPRTSGNTDTQYF. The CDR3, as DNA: TGTGCCAGCTCACCCCGGACTAGCGGGAACACAGATACGCAGTATTTT.

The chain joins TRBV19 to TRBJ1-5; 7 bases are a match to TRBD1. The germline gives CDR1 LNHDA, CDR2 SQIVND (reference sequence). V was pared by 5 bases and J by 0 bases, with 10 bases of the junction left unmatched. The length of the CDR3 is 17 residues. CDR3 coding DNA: TGTGCCAGTAGTCAACTCCCTACAGGGGTTAGCAATCAGCCCCAGCATTTT. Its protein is CASSQLPTGVSNQPQHF.

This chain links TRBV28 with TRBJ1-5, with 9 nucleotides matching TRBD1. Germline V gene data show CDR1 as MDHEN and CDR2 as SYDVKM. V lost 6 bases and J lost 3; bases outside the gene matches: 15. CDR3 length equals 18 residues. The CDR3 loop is CASSRPITQGATNQPQHF. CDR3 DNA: TGTGCCAGCAGCCGTCCAATAACACAGGGGGCGACCAATCAGCCCCAGCATTTT.

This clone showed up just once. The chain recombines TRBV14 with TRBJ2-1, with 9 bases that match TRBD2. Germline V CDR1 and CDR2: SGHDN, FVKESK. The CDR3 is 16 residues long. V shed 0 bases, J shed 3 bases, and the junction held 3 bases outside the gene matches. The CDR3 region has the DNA TGTGCCAGCAGCCAAGACCTACTAGCGGGCTACAATGAGCAGTTCTTC. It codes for CASSQDLLAGYNEQFF.

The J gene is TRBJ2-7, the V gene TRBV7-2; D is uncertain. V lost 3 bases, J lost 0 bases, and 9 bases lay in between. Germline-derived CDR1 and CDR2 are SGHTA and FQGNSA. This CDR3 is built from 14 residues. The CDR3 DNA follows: TGTGCCAGCAGCTTTAGCCCGACCTCCTACGAGCAGTACTTC. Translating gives CASSFSPTSYEQYF. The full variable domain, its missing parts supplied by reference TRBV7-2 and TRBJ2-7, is GAGVSQSPSNKVTEKGKDVELRCDPISGHTALYWYRQSLGQGLEFLIYFQGNSAPDKSGLPSDRFSAERTGGSVSTLTIQRTQQEDSAVYLCASSFSPTSYEQYFGPGTRLTVT.

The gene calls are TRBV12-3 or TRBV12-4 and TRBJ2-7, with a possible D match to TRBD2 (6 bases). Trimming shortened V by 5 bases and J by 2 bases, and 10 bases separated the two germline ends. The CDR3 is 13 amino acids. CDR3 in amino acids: CASSRDSTYEQYF. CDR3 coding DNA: TGTGCCAGCAGTCGGGACTCCACCTACGAGCAGTACTTC.

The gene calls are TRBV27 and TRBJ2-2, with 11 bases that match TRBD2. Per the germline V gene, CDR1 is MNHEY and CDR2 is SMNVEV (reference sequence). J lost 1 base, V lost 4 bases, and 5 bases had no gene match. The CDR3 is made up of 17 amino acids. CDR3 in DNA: TGTGCCAGCAGTTCCTTAGCGGGAGGGGGGAACACCGGGGAGCTGTTTTTT. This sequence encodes CASSSLAGGGNTGELFF.

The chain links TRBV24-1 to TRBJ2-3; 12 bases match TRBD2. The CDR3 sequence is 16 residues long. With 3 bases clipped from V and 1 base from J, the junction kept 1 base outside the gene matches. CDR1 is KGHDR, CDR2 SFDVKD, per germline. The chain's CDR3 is CATSDASGRGTDTQYF. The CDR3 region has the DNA TGTGCCACCAGTGATGCTAGCGGGAGGGGCACAGATACGCAGTATTTT.

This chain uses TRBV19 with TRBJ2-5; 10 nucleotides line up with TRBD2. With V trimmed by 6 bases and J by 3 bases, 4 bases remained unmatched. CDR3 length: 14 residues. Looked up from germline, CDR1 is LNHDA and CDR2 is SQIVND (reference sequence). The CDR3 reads CASRQSGREETQYF. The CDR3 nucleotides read TGTGCCAGTAGACAAAGCGGGAGGGAAGAGACCCAGTACTTC.

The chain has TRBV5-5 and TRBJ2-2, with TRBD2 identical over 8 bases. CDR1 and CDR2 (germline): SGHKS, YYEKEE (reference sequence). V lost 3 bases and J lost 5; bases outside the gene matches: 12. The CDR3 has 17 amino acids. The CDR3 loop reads CASSSQTSGSLTGELFF. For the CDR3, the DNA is TGTGCCAGCAGCTCCCAAACGAGCGGGAGTTTGACCGGGGAGCTGTTTTTT.